This T cell receptor beta chain was identified during a study of blood T cell repertoires in COVID-19. For the study at large: Italy, Spain and the United States were the sources of the convalescent and acute COVID-19 samples.

In the authors' workflow: Estimated nucleated cell counts came from reference gene primer amplification. Method: immunoSEQ multiplex PCR; TCRdb's copy keeps in-frame clones and lacks some. D and trimming come from the DNA, and the V and J calls and clone size come from that table. Of around 450,000 clones in the sample, about 90% were seen once. The CDR3 loop spans 16 amino acids. Enrollees, about 18 to 89 years old, lived in approximately 25 US areas. Donors of Cohort 3 who recovered were those that had two negative PCRs, clearance, or symptom resolution. Sequencing was performed on PBMCs or T cells enriched from blood (not recorded which). This TCR derives from a man between 18 and 29 years old who had recovered from COVID-19. The chain links TRBV21-1 to TRBJ2-5; the table's D call, TRBD2, has no DNA check behind it. TRBV21-1 is a recognized pseudogene. The DNA of the CDR3 is TGTGCCAGCAGCAAAGAGGTAGCGGCCCCTCAAGAGACCCAGTACTTC. Translating it yields CASSKEVAAPQETQYF.